This paragraph covers one T cell receptor beta chain sequence. This entry comes from a study of blood T cell repertoires in COVID-19. Across the whole study: Sites across the United States, Italy and Spain contributed samples from acute and convalescent COVID-19. Sample material is recorded as cDNA or gDNA derived from T cells, B-cell-depleted T cells, or PBMCs.

Assignment of participants to cohorts was predicated upon participant-reported clinical history. With V trimmed by 3 bases and J by 1 base, 5 bases remained unmatched. CDR3 length: 15 amino acids. Germline V lookup: CDR1 SGHDT, CDR2 YYEEEE. How the authors handled the data: Scientists estimated how many nucleated cells there were by amplifying reference gene primers. Produced via immunoSEQ multiplex PCR; TCRdb's table is partial and in-frame only. Clone size and V and J calls were adopted from that table, with D and trimming inferred from the DNA. The sample has some 200,000 clones, 87% seen once. Sequenced: PBMCs or T cells enriched from blood (not recorded which). This clonotype was sampled from a man in his thirties or forties in a cohort exposed to, infected with or recovered from COVID-19 (not recorded which). This chain joins TRBV5-6 and TRBJ2-3; 7 bases are a match to TRBD1. The CDR3, as DNA: TGTGCCAGCAGCTCGACCGGACAGGGCACAGATACGCAGTATTTT. This translates into CASSSTGQGTDTQYF. Supplemented by reference TRBV5-6 and TRBJ2-3, the full variable domain reads DAGVTQSPTHLIKTRGQQVTLRCSPKSGHDTVSWYQQALGQGPQFIFQYYEEEERQRGNFPDRFSGHQFPNYSSELNVNALLLGDSALYLCASSSTGQGTDTQYFGPGTRLTVL.